This T cell receptor beta chain was sequenced for a study of early T cells in non-severe SARS-CoV-2 infection. Study information: The input, bulk RNA from unsorted whole blood, was sequenced, and chains were unpaired.

The study's findings and limits: VDJdb matching skewed toward anti-spike CD8 responses, missing private and CD4 specificities.

Individual cDNA molecules carried attached unique molecular identifiers. TCRdb reanalysed the 5' RACE reads using MiXCR and keeps one entry per CDR3 protein. The profile shows about 61,000 distinct CDR3 sequences, 10% to 13% of them singletons. This CDR3 has 14 amino acids. Between the trimmed V and J ends, which lost 7 bases and 0 bases, there was a span of 12 bases. In regard to this clonotype: Its specificity is unknown.

The chain employs TRBV12-3 or TRBV12-4 and TRBJ1-1; the D gene is possibly TRBD1 (5 bases). The receptor was isolated from an adult who was a healthcare worker with PCR-confirmed SARS-CoV-2 infection or an uninfected control (not recorded which). What was sequenced was whole blood. CDR3 DNA: TGTGCCAGCAAACTCGGGACGGTGAACACTGAAGCTTTCTTT. It is translated as CASKLGTVNTEAFF.